The rows below give T cell receptor beta chains drawn from one sample of a study of blood T cell repertoires in COVID-19. The table came from immunoSEQ multiplex PCR; TCRdb's copy has only in-frame clones and leaves some out. The sample consists of around 370,000 clones, about 87% of them appearing once. Sequenced input: peripheral blood. These receptors came from a woman in her fifties or sixties with COVID-19, enrolled during active disease. CDR3s include the opening cysteine and the closing phenylalanine or tryptophan. D genes are given only for firm matches. For some rows the clone size is stated as once, few or many, or as a class when expanded; others skip it.

clone_size j_call d_call v_call cdr3_aa cdr3_nt
few TRBJ2-1 . TRBV3-1/TRBV3-2 CASSRLLGREQFF TGTGCCAGCAGCCGACTCCTAGGGAGAGAGCAGTTCTTC
. TRBJ2-7 TRBD1 TRBV6-5 CASNSGTGVHEQYF TGTGCCAGCAACTCAGGGACAGGGGTGCACGAGCAGTACTTC
. TRBJ1-1 . TRBV7-9 CASSSPWRRENTEAFF TGTGCCAGCAGCTCCCCTTGGAGGAGGGAGAACACTGAAGCTTTCTTT
. TRBJ1-2 . TRBV5-4 CASSLPEMLWGYTF TGTGCCAGCAGCTTGCCCGAGATGCTTTGGGGCTACACCTTC
. TRBJ1-1 TRBD1 TRBV7-3 CASSNRGGTEAFF TGTGCCAGCAGCAACAGGGGAGGTACTGAAGCTTTCTTT
. TRBJ1-1 TRBD1 TRBV7-2 CASSLGGQGVWGTEAFF TGTGCCAGCAGCTTAGGGGGCCAGGGGGTTTGGGGCACTGAAGCTTTCTTT
. TRBJ2-2 TRBD2 TRBV7-6 CASSFLGTSGRNSAGELFF TGTGCCAGCAGCTTCTTGGGGACTAGCGGGAGGAATTCTGCCGGGGAGCTGTTTTTT
. TRBJ2-2 . TRBV7-2 CASSPGARANTGELFF TGTGCCAGCAGCCCAGGGGCCAGGGCGAACACCGGGGAGCTGTTTTTT
. TRBJ2-7 . TRBV7-9 CASSFVPVAKTSYEQYF TGTGCCAGCAGCTTCGTACCGGTAGCGAAAACTTCCTACGAGCAGTACTTC
. TRBJ2-2 . TRBV7-2 CASSLTTGSGELFF TGTGCCAGCAGCTTAACCACAGGGTCCGGGGAGCTGTTTTTT
. TRBJ2-7 TRBD1 TRBV11-2 CASILGAGGSYEQYF TGTGCCAGCATCTTGGGGGCAGGGGGCTCCTACGAGCAGTACTTC
. TRBJ2-1 TRBD2 TRBV4-2 CASSQFRLAGAGEQFF TGTGCCAGCAGCCAATTCAGACTAGCGGGAGCGGGTGAGCAGTTCTTC
. TRBJ1-6 . TRBV30 CAWSQGYSPLHF TGTGCCTGGAGTCAGGGCTATTCACCCCTCCACTTT
. TRBJ2-5 . TRBV24-1 CATSDPTDSRETQYF TGTGCCACCAGTGACCCTACGGACAGCCGAGAGACCCAGTACTTC
. TRBJ2-1 TRBD1 TRBV5-1 CASSPSTGGVNEQFF TGCGCCAGCAGCCCCTCAACAGGGGGCGTCAATGAGCAGTTCTTC
few TRBJ1-5 . TRBV7-9 CASSVSGDQPQHF TGTGCCAGCAGCGTGTCCGGAGATCAGCCCCAGCATTTT
. TRBJ2-3 . TRBV11-3 CASSLERGTDTQYF TGTGCCAGCAGTCTTGAGAGAGGCACAGATACGCAGTATTTT
. TRBJ1-5 . TRBV3-1/TRBV3-2 CASSPRGGGQPQHF TGTGCCAGCAGCCCGCGGGGGGGCGGTCAGCCCCAGCATTTT
. TRBJ1-2 . TRBV19 CASGGAAYGYTF TGTGCTTCGGGGGGGGCTGCCTATGGCTACACCTTC
once TRBJ1-1 TRBD1 TRBV2 CASKPGQIVMNTEAFF TGTGCCAGCAAGCCGGGACAGATAGTAATGAACACTGAAGCTTTCTTT
. TRBJ2-1 TRBD2 TRBV7-9 CASSLTSGGNNEQFF TGTGCCAGCAGCCTGACTAGCGGGGGAAACAATGAGCAGTTCTTC
. TRBJ2-5 . TRBV5-1 CASSPDQETQYF TGCGCCAGCAGCCCGGACCAAGAGACCCAGTACTTC
. TRBJ2-7 TRBD1 TRBV13 CASSFPGQGTYEQYF TGTGCCAGCAGCTTCCCCGGACAGGGTACTTACGAGCAGTACTTC
. TRBJ2-1 TRBD2 TRBV11-3 CASSLVLGLAGGYNEQFF TGTGCCAGCAGCTTAGTGCTGGGCCTAGCGGGAGGGTACAATGAGCAGTTCTTC
. TRBJ1-3 . TRBV6-6 CASSLMARGGPGNTIYF TGTGCCAGCAGTCTTATGGCAAGGGGGGGCCCTGGAAACACCATATATTTT
many TRBJ2-2 TRBD2 TRBV7-2 CASSLSGNALAGELFF TGTGCCAGCAGCTTAAGCGGGAATGCTTTAGCCGGGGAGCTGTTTTTT
. TRBJ2-4 . TRBV19 CASSAHGGPKNIQYF TGTGCCAGTAGTGCCCACGGGGGTCCCAAAAACATTCAGTACTTC
once TRBJ2-5 . TRBV27 CASSLQEQETQYF TGTGCCAGCAGTCTACAGGAACAAGAGACCCAGTACTTC